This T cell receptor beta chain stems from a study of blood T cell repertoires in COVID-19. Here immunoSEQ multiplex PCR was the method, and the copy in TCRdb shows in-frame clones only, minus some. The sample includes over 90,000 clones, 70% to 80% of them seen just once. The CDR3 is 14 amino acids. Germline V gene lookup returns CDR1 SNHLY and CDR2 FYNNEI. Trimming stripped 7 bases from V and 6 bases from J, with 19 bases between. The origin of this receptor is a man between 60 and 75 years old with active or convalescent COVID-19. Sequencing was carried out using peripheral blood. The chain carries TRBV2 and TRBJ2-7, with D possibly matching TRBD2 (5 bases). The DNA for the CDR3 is TGTGCCAGCACGCCCCCCGGGCTGGCGGGCGAGCAGTACTTC. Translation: CASTPPGLAGEQYF.